These T cell receptor beta chains were read from a single sample in a study of blood T cell repertoires in COVID-19. Only in-frame clones appear in the TCRdb table, and some are missing; sequencing was by immunoSEQ multiplex PCR. The sample yields about half a million clones, approximately 85% seen once. Sequencing input: peripheral blood. These receptors all come from a human donor in a cohort sampled during active COVID-19. CDR3s include the opening cysteine and the closing phenylalanine or tryptophan. D genes are given only for firm matches. A row's size may be missing; if present it is once, few, many or a size class.

v_gene: TRBV5-8; d_gene: .; abundance: .; j_gene: TRBJ1-5; CDR3aa: CASSLGDSVDQPQHF; CDR3nt: TGTGCCAGCAGCTTGGGGGACTCGGTGGATCAGCCCCAGCATTTT
v_gene: TRBV19; d_gene: .; abundance: once; j_gene: TRBJ1-3; CDR3aa: CASTTPQIGGTGNTIYF; CDR3nt: TGTGCCAGTACAACCCCCCAGATCGGGGGAACTGGAAACACCATATATTTT
v_gene: TRBV6-5; d_gene: TRBD2; abundance: .; j_gene: TRBJ2-5; CDR3aa: CASSPPSGSKTQYF; CDR3nt: TGTGCCAGCAGCCCCCCTAGCGGGAGTAAGACCCAGTACTTC
v_gene: TRBV3-1/TRBV3-2; d_gene: TRBD2; abundance: once; j_gene: TRBJ2-1; CDR3aa: CASSPTRTSLTYNEQFF; CDR3nt: TGTGCCAGCAGCCCCACTAGGACTAGCTTGACCTACAATGAGCAGTTCTTC
v_gene: TRBV12-3/TRBV12-4; d_gene: .; abundance: .; j_gene: TRBJ2-7; CDR3aa: CASSSLAYEQYF; CDR3nt: TGTGCCAGCAGTTCTCTAGCGTACGAGCAGTACTTC
v_gene: TRBV12-5; d_gene: TRBD1; abundance: .; j_gene: TRBJ1-1; CDR3aa: CASGQGDKSAWNTEAFF; CDR3nt: TGTGCTAGTGGTCAGGGGGACAAATCTGCCTGGAACACTGAAGCTTTCTTT
v_gene: TRBV27; d_gene: TRBD1; abundance: .; j_gene: TRBJ2-7; CDR3aa: CASSLSRGLLSYEQYF; CDR3nt: TGTGCCAGCAGTTTATCAAGGGGGCTCCTCTCCTACGAGCAGTACTTC
v_gene: TRBV30; d_gene: TRBD1; abundance: many; j_gene: TRBJ1-4; CDR3aa: CAWNLGTGVNEKLFF; CDR3nt: TGTGCCTGGAACTTAGGGACAGGGGTTAATGAAAAACTGTTTTTT
v_gene: TRBV3-1/TRBV3-2; d_gene: .; abundance: .; j_gene: TRBJ1-3; CDR3aa: CASSLSFDSYSGNTIYF; CDR3nt: TGTGCCAGCAGTCTTTCCTTCGACAGCTACTCTGGAAACACCATATATTTT
v_gene: TRBV5-8; d_gene: TRBD1; abundance: .; j_gene: TRBJ1-5; CDR3aa: CASSGQGAFIQPQHF; CDR3nt: TGTGCCAGCAGCGGACAGGGGGCGTTTATTCAGCCCCAGCATTTT
v_gene: TRBV24-1; d_gene: TRBD1; abundance: .; j_gene: TRBJ1-3; CDR3aa: CATKDRGRNTIYF; CDR3nt: TGTGCCACGAAGGACAGGGGCAGAAACACCATATATTTT
v_gene: TRBV28; d_gene: .; abundance: .; j_gene: TRBJ2-5; CDR3aa: CASSPAGQETQYF; CDR3nt: TGTGCCAGCAGTCCAGCGGGCCAAGAGACCCAGTACTTC
v_gene: TRBV7-6; d_gene: TRBD2; abundance: .; j_gene: TRBJ2-1; CDR3aa: CASSSTSGAYNEQFF; CDR3nt: TGTGCCAGCAGCTCTACTAGCGGGGCTTACAATGAGCAGTTCTTC
v_gene: TRBV24-1; d_gene: TRBD1; abundance: once; j_gene: TRBJ2-7; CDR3aa: CATSDHKGQNLYEQYF; CDR3nt: TGTGCCACCAGTGATCATAAGGGACAGAACCTTTACGAGCAGTACTTC
v_gene: TRBV7-9; d_gene: TRBD2; abundance: .; j_gene: TRBJ2-1; CDR3aa: CASSERETNEQFF; CDR3nt: TGTGCCAGTAGCGAGCGGGAGACTAATGAGCAGTTCTTC
v_gene: TRBV7-9; d_gene: .; abundance: .; j_gene: TRBJ1-2; CDR3aa: CASSRYETGYGYTF; CDR3nt: TGTGCCAGCAGCAGATATGAGACGGGCTATGGCTACACCTTC
v_gene: TRBV6-6; d_gene: TRBD2; abundance: few; j_gene: TRBJ2-2; CDR3aa: CASRSRLAGDTGELFF; CDR3nt: TGTGCCAGCAGATCAAGACTAGCGGGAGACACCGGGGAGCTGTTTTTT
v_gene: TRBV7-3; d_gene: .; abundance: .; j_gene: TRBJ1-1; CDR3aa: CASSLNRDTEAFF; CDR3nt: TGTGCCAGCAGCTTAAACAGGGATACTGAAGCTTTCTTT
v_gene: TRBV6-5; d_gene: TRBD1; abundance: .; j_gene: TRBJ2-1; CDR3aa: CASRRQGAYNEQFF; CDR3nt: TGTGCCAGCAGAAGACAGGGAGCCTACAATGAGCAGTTCTTC
v_gene: TRBV6-2/TRBV6-3; d_gene: .; abundance: .; j_gene: TRBJ2-1; CDR3aa: CASSLTNVNEQFF; CDR3nt: TGTGCCAGCAGTCTTACTAATGTCAATGAGCAGTTCTTC
v_gene: TRBV3-1/TRBV3-2; d_gene: .; abundance: .; j_gene: TRBJ2-3; CDR3aa: CASSLRTGGDTQYF; CDR3nt: TGTGCCAGCAGCCTCCGAACGGGCGGGGATACGCAGTATTTT
v_gene: TRBV27; d_gene: TRBD1; abundance: .; j_gene: TRBJ2-3; CDR3aa: CASSPGQSTDTQYF; CDR3nt: TGTGCCAGCAGTCCGGGACAGAGCACAGATACGCAGTATTTT
v_gene: TRBV19; d_gene: TRBD1; abundance: .; j_gene: TRBJ1-2; CDR3aa: CASSTRTGNDYTF; CDR3nt: TGTGCCAGTAGTACCAGGACAGGGAATGACTACACCTTC
v_gene: TRBV7-9; d_gene: .; abundance: .; j_gene: TRBJ2-7; CDR3aa: CASSISTGLHEQYF; CDR3nt: TGTGCCAGCAGCATTAGTACAGGTCTCCACGAGCAGTACTTC
v_gene: TRBV19; d_gene: TRBD1; abundance: .; j_gene: TRBJ1-2; CDR3aa: CASSTDRVNGYTF; CDR3nt: TGTGCCAGTAGTACGGACAGGGTGAATGGCTACACCTTC
v_gene: TRBV6-4; d_gene: TRBD2; abundance: .; j_gene: TRBJ2-1; CDR3aa: CASSDSGLARRNEQFF; CDR3nt: TGTGCCAGCAGTGACTCCGGACTAGCGAGACGCAATGAGCAGTTCTTC
v_gene: TRBV19; d_gene: .; abundance: once; j_gene: TRBJ1-1; CDR3aa: CASRADGTEAFF; CDR3nt: TGTGCCAGTAGAGCGGATGGCACTGAAGCTTTCTTT
v_gene: TRBV30; d_gene: TRBD2; abundance: .; j_gene: TRBJ2-5; CDR3aa: CAWHPIGTSGWTQETQYF; CDR3nt: TGTGCCTGGCACCCGATAGGGACTAGCGGGTGGACGCAAGAGACCCAGTACTTC
v_gene: TRBV7-3; d_gene: TRBD1; abundance: .; j_gene: TRBJ1-3; CDR3aa: CASKIGGQVSSGNTIYF; CDR3nt: TGTGCCAGCAAGATAGGGGGACAGGTGAGCTCTGGAAACACCATATATTTT
v_gene: TRBV19; d_gene: TRBD1; abundance: few; j_gene: TRBJ2-7; CDR3aa: CASSSGTGAYEQYF; CDR3nt: TGTGCCAGTAGTTCCGGGACAGGGGCCTACGAGCAGTACTTC
v_gene: TRBV5-4; d_gene: .; abundance: .; j_gene: TRBJ2-1; CDR3aa: CASSSLEPNEQFF; CDR3nt: TGTGCCAGCAGCTCCCTAGAACCCAATGAGCAGTTCTTC
v_gene: TRBV30; d_gene: .; abundance: .; j_gene: TRBJ2-7; CDR3aa: CAWSLEDEQYF; CDR3nt: TGTGCCTGGAGTCTCGAGGACGAGCAGTACTTC
v_gene: TRBV7-3; d_gene: TRBD2; abundance: .; j_gene: TRBJ2-2; CDR3aa: CASSAQLAGEAGELFF; CDR3nt: TGTGCCAGCAGCGCCCAACTAGCGGGAGAAGCCGGGGAGCTGTTTTTT
v_gene: TRBV7-7; d_gene: TRBD2; abundance: .; j_gene: TRBJ2-1; CDR3aa: CASSSSGAPNEQFF; CDR3nt: TGTGCTAGCAGCTCCAGCGGGGCTCCCAATGAGCAGTTCTTC
v_gene: TRBV4-2; d_gene: TRBD1; abundance: .; j_gene: TRBJ1-1; CDR3aa: CASSQGAGGSPNTEAFF; CDR3nt: TGTGCCAGCAGCCAAGGGGCAGGGGGATCCCCGAACACTGAAGCTTTCTTT
v_gene: TRBV23-1; d_gene: .; abundance: .; j_gene: TRBJ2-2; CDR3aa: CASSQSGSDAGELFF; CDR3nt: TGCGCCAGCAGTCAGTCGGGGAGCGACGCCGGGGAGCTGTTTTTT
v_gene: TRBV7-2; d_gene: .; abundance: few; j_gene: TRBJ1-4; CDR3aa: CASSRDSTTNEKLFF; CDR3nt: TGTGCCAGCAGCCGCGACAGCACAACTAATGAAAAACTGTTTTTT
v_gene: TRBV28; d_gene: TRBD1; abundance: .; j_gene: TRBJ2-7; CDR3aa: CATLSSTGGLILEQYF; CDR3nt: TGTGCCACTCTGTCCTCGACAGGGGGCCTGATTCTGGAGCAGTACTTC
v_gene: TRBV5-1; d_gene: TRBD2; abundance: .; j_gene: TRBJ2-3; CDR3aa: CASSSPLAGVTDTQYF; CDR3nt: TGCGCCAGCAGCTCTCCTCTAGCGGGAGTCACAGATACGCAGTATTTT
v_gene: TRBV6-4; d_gene: .; abundance: few; j_gene: TRBJ2-7; CDR3aa: CASSVPGRHEQYF; CDR3nt: TGTGCCAGCAGTGTACCGGGGAGGCACGAGCAGTACTTC
v_gene: TRBV2; d_gene: TRBD2; abundance: .; j_gene: TRBJ2-5; CDR3aa: CASSRGLGGQETQYF; CDR3nt: TGTGCCAGCAGTCGCGGACTCGGGGGGCAAGAGACCCAGTACTTC
v_gene: TRBV29-1; d_gene: .; abundance: .; j_gene: TRBJ1-2; CDR3aa: CSVPGQSRYGYTF; CDR3nt: TGCAGCGTCCCCGGACAGTCTAGATATGGCTACACCTTC
v_gene: TRBV9; d_gene: TRBD2; abundance: .; j_gene: TRBJ2-1; CDR3aa: CASTSGLAAREEQFF; CDR3nt: TGTGCCAGCACCTCGGGACTAGCGGCCCGTGAAGAGCAGTTCTTC
v_gene: TRBV19; d_gene: TRBD1; abundance: .; j_gene: TRBJ1-6; CDR3aa: CASRNPLRDRGSPLHF; CDR3nt: TGTGCCAGTAGAAATCCCCTCCGGGACAGGGGTTCACCCCTCCACTTT
v_gene: TRBV19; d_gene: TRBD1; abundance: .; j_gene: TRBJ2-1; CDR3aa: CASSFHRGLVEQFF; CDR3nt: TGTGCCAGTAGTTTCCACAGGGGTCTGGTGGAGCAGTTCTTC
v_gene: TRBV7-3; d_gene: .; abundance: .; j_gene: TRBJ1-1; CDR3aa: CASSFGGFGRALNTEAFF; CDR3nt: TGTGCCAGCAGCTTCGGGGGTTTTGGTAGAGCATTGAACACTGAAGCTTTCTTT
v_gene: TRBV19; d_gene: .; abundance: .; j_gene: TRBJ2-3; CDR3aa: CASRESGFGADTQYF; CDR3nt: TGTGCCAGTAGGGAATCAGGGTTCGGTGCAGATACGCAGTATTTT